The 26 T cell receptor beta chains presented below share a single source sample, sequenced in a study of blood T cell repertoires in COVID-19. Clones were read by immunoSEQ multiplex PCR, and TCRdb kept only the in-frame ones, dropping some. The data contain about 300,000 clones, roughly 88% of them singletons. The sample taken for sequencing was peripheral blood. All receptors come from a woman younger than 45 who had recovered from COVID-19.

Points on this clone: One end of the junction fails to match germline, which may point to a read error. The J gene is TRBJ2-1, the V gene TRBV27; the match to TRBD2 covers 11 bases. The CDR3 consists of 17 residues. CDR1 is MNHEY, CDR2 SMNVEV, per germline (reference sequence). In nucleotides, the CDR3 is TGTGCCAGCAGTCTATCGACTAGCGGGGTTGCCTACAATGAGCAGTTCTTC. As protein: CASSLSTSGVAYNEQFF.

This chain connects TRBV7-2 to TRBJ2-1; perhaps TRBD2 as D (6 bases). The length of the CDR3 is 14 residues. V shed 1 base and J shed 7 bases, with 11 bases lying between them. From germline, CDR1 is SGHTA and CDR2 FQGNSA. CDR3: CASSLVAGRNEQFF. The CDR3 nucleotides read TGTGCCAGCAGCTTAGTGGCAGGGAGGAATGAGCAGTTCTTC.

In its sample, this clone was seen a few times. The V call is TRBV13, the J call TRBJ2-2, with TRBD1 as a possible D gene (6 bases). The V and J ends lost 3 bases and 1 base respectively, with 12 bases between them. The germline gives CDR1 PRHDT, CDR2 FYEKMQ (reference sequence). This CDR3 spans 16 amino acids. The CDR3: CASSFNRDLNTGELFF. The CDR3 region has the DNA TGTGCCAGCAGCTTCAACAGGGATCTGAACACCGGGGAGCTGTTTTTT. The full variable domain, completed using reference TRBV13 and TRBJ2-2, is AAGVIQSPRHLIKEKRETATLKCYPIPRHDTVYWYQQGPGQDPQFLISFYEKMQSDKGSIPDRFSAQQFSDYHSELNMSSLELGDSALYFCASSFNRDLNTGELFFGEGSRLTVL.

CDR3 sequence: CSVLDLRETQYF. The CDR3 DNA is TGCAGCGTCCTCGACTTGAGGGAGACCCAGTACTTC. The J gene is TRBJ2-5, the V gene TRBV29-1; D is unclear. The CDR3 covers 12 residues. Germline V gives CDR1 SQVTM, CDR2 ANQGSEA. V lost 6 bases and J lost 5, with 13 bases in between. The full variable domain, completed using reference TRBV29-1 and TRBJ2-5, is SAVISQKPSRDICQRGTSLTIQCQVDSQVTMMFWYRQQPGQSLTLIATANQGSEATYESGFVIDKFPISRPNLTFSTLTVSNMSPEDSSIYLCSVLDLRETQYFGPGTRLLVL.

The gene calls are TRBV10-2 and TRBJ2-2; 12 bases align to TRBD2. With 6 bases clipped from V and 2 bases from J, the junction kept 1 base outside the gene matches. The CDR3 spans 15 residues. CDR1 and CDR2 (germline): WSHSY, SAAADI. CDR3 residues: CASRLAGGNTGELFF. The CDR3 coding sequence is TGCGCCAGCAGACTAGCGGGGGGAAACACCGGGGAGCTGTTTTTT.

The chain uses TRBV12-3 or TRBV12-4 and TRBJ1-2, with D hard to call. V lost 4 bases and J 8 bases, leaving 8 bases between the germline ends. The CDR3 loop spans 11 amino acids. This CDR3 reads CASSYRRGYTF. CDR3 nucleotide sequence: TGTGCCAGCAGTTATAGGAGGGGCTACACCTTC.

This chain connects TRBV5-1 to TRBJ2-2; TRBD1 aligns across 8 bases. There are 15 residues in the CDR3. Germline CDR1 is SGHRS and CDR2 is YFSETQ. V lost 6 bases and J lost 6; bases outside the gene matches: 10. The CDR3 region has the DNA TGCGCCAGCACCTCACGGACAGGGTGGCCCGGGGAGCTGTTTTTT. This translates into CASTSRTGWPGELFF.

V and J are TRBV6-1 and TRBJ1-2, with a weak D call TRBD1 (6 bases). This CDR3 spans 16 amino acids. Germline loops: CDR1 MNHNS, CDR2 SASEGT. Trimming shortened V by 0 bases and J by 2 bases, and 13 bases separated the two germline ends. The DNA of the CDR3 is TGTGCCAGCAGTGAAGCGAGGACAGAGCGAAACTATGGCTACACCTTC. Protein: CASSEARTERNYGYTF.

The J gene is TRBJ1-5, the V gene TRBV28; weak D call: TRBD1 (6 bases). The CDR3 has 14 amino acids. Trimming shortened V by 6 bases and J by 6 bases, and 15 bases separated the two germline ends. Germline values: CDR1 MDHEN, CDR2 SYDVKM. The CDR3 is CASSKGGGIQPQHF. The CDR3 coding sequence is TGTGCCAGCAGCAAAGGGGGGGGTATTCAGCCCCAGCATTTT.

This clone was detected once. The CDR3 nucleotides read TGTGCCAGCAGTGAGTTGGGCGCTAACTATGGCTACACCTTC. It yields the protein CASSELGANYGYTF. The chain employs TRBV2 and TRBJ1-2; D ambiguous. V gave up 3 bases and J gave up 0 bases, with 8 bases separating them. The length of the CDR3 is 14 residues. Germline lookup yields CDR1 SNHLY and CDR2 FYNNEI. Full variable domain (missing parts from reference TRBV2 and TRBJ1-2): EPEVTQTPSHQVTQMGQEVILRCVPISNHLYFYWYRQILGQKVEFLVSFYNNEISEKSEIFDDQFSVERPDGSNFTLKIRSTKLEDSAMYFCASSELGANYGYTFGSGTRLTVV.

This clone was seen many times. J is TRBJ1-5 and V is TRBV4-1; 10 bases align to TRBD1. The CDR3 consists of 16 residues. Germline V gene sequence: CDR1 MGHRA, CDR2 YSYEKL. V lost 4 bases and J lost 9; bases outside the gene matches: 12. CDR3: CASSPLTGGENLPQHF. The CDR3 DNA sequence: TGCGCCAGCAGCCCGCTGACAGGGGGCGAGAATTTGCCCCAGCATTTT.

The gene calls are TRBV2 and TRBJ2-7; the D gene is possibly TRBD2 (6 bases). Trimming removed 8 bases from V and 0 bases from J, with 14 bases in between. CDR3 length: 14 residues. The V gene's germline CDR1 is SNHLY and CDR2 FYNNEI. CDR3 loop: CASGTSRDSYEQYF. Here the CDR3 DNA reads TGTGCCAGCGGCACTAGCAGGGACTCCTACGAGCAGTACTTC.

The chain uses TRBV29-1 and TRBJ2-5; 10 bases fit TRBD1. Losses at the gene ends were 4 bases for V and 4 bases for J; bases not matched to a gene: 0. The length of the CDR3 is 12 residues. Germline-derived CDR1 and CDR2 are SQVTM and ANQGSEA. The CDR3 region has the DNA TGCAGCGTTGGGGACAGGGGAGAGACCCAGTACTTC. Its protein product is CSVGDRGETQYF.

This clone was observed a few times. The chain joins TRBV29-1 to TRBJ1-2, with 9 bases aligning to TRBD1. V shed 5 bases, J shed 3 bases, and the junction held 1 base outside the gene matches. The CDR3 covers 12 residues. The germline gives CDR1 SQVTM, CDR2 ANQGSEA. The CDR3 spells CSVRDRDYGYTF. CDR3 nucleotide sequence: TGCAGCGTTCGGGACAGGGACTATGGCTACACCTTC.

The V gene is TRBV19, the J gene TRBJ2-1; D not resolved. CDR1 and CDR2 from the germline V gene are LNHDA and SQIVND (reference sequence). The V end was cut by 4 bases, the J end by 10 bases, with 14 bases between. The CDR3 extends over 13 amino acids. In DNA, the CDR3 is TGTGCCAGTAGTACCCAGGCAACTCGGGAGCAGTTCTTC. It encodes CASSTQATREQFF.

V usage is TRBV19 and J usage is TRBJ1-2; maybe TRBD1 (5 bases). The length of the CDR3 is 16 residues. Trimming left V 3 bases short and J 6 bases short, with 20 bases between. The V gene's germline CDR1 is LNHDA and CDR2 SQIVND (reference sequence). CDR3 in DNA: TGTGCCAGTAGTATTCCCACTACAGCAGGGTACCATGGCTACACCTTC. It translates to CASSIPTTAGYHGYTF.

The gene calls are TRBV3-1 (or the pseudogene TRBV3-2) and TRBJ2-7, with TRBD1 identical over 9 bases. The CDR3 is made up of 15 amino acids. After removal of 1 base from V and 7 bases from J, the junction contained 8 bases not matched to a gene. CDR1 is LGHDT and CDR2 is YNNKEL in the germline V gene (reference sequence). CDR3 loop: CASSQGPTGGVEQYF. The DNA for the CDR3 is TGTGCCAGCAGCCAAGGACCAACAGGGGGCGTAGAGCAGTACTTC.

This chain uses TRBV6-6 with TRBJ2-7; D is possibly TRBD1 (5 bases). Trimming shortened V by 8 bases and J by 1 base, and 15 bases separated the two germline ends. This CDR3 spans 14 amino acids. Per the germline V gene, CDR1 is MNHNY and CDR2 is SVGAGI (reference sequence). For the CDR3, the DNA is TGTGCCAGCTCCGCCGGACATACTTCCTACGAGCAGTACTTC. It specifies CASSAGHTSYEQYF.

The gene calls are TRBV4-3 and TRBJ1-2; TRBD1 matches 7 bases. CDR1 and CDR2 from the germline V gene are LGHNA and YSLEER. V gave up 1 base and J gave up 4 bases; unmatched junction bases: 15. The CDR3 contains 18 residues. The CDR3: CASSQGVETGRGLYGYTF. The CDR3 DNA follows: TGCGCCAGCAGCCAAGGGGTCGAGACAGGGAGAGGGCTCTATGGCTACACCTTC.

CDR3 amino acids: CASSYKLFSSTDTQYF. In DNA, the CDR3 is TGTGCCAGCAGCTATAAACTATTCTCTAGCACAGATACGCAGTATTTT. The gene calls are TRBV13 and TRBJ2-3, with D unresolved. The V end was cut by 4 bases, the J end by 0 bases, with 14 bases between. The CDR3 is 16 residues long. Germline loops: CDR1 PRHDT, CDR2 FYEKMQ (reference sequence).

This chain joins TRBV18 and TRBJ1-5, with a weak D call TRBD1 (6 bases). The CDR3 totals 15 residues. V was shortened by 2 bases and J by 7 bases, with 15 bases between the two germline ends. Germline-derived CDR1 and CDR2 are KGHSH and LQKENI. CDR3 amino acids: CASSPWRGLRQPQHF. Written as DNA, the CDR3 is TGTGCCAGCTCACCATGGCGGGGGCTCCGACAGCCCCAGCATTTT.

The chain couples TRBV5-1 to TRBJ1-1; D is perhaps TRBD1 (5 bases). The CDR3 is 15 residues long. Trimming removed 0 bases from V and 4 bases from J, with 13 bases in between. Looked up from germline, CDR1 is SGHRS and CDR2 is YFSETQ. The CDR3 region has the DNA TGCGCCAGCAGCTTGGAGTTGGGGGGGAGCACTGAAGCTTTCTTT. Translation gives CASSLELGGSTEAFF.

The genes are TRBV9 and TRBJ1-1; D is perhaps TRBD1 (6 bases). V was pared by 3 bases and J by 7 bases, with 10 bases between. CDR1 is SGDLS and CDR2 is YYNGEE in the germline V gene. The CDR3 sequence is 12 residues long. The CDR3 region has the DNA TGTGCCAGCAGCGAGGAAGGGGGTGAAGCTTTCTTT. This codes for CASSEEGGEAFF.

The V and J genes are TRBV28 and TRBJ1-5; D might be TRBD1 (5 bases). Trimming took off 6 bases at V and 5 bases at J, with 11 bases between the two ends. CDR1 and CDR2 from the germline V gene are MDHEN and SYDVKM. The CDR3 runs to 13 residues. The DNA of the CDR3 is TGTGCCAGCAGCCGACAGCGAGATCAGCCCCAGCATTTT. It codes for CASSRQRDQPQHF.

This chain connects TRBV2 to TRBJ1-2; tentative D call: TRBD1 (6 bases). Trimming shortened V by 9 bases and J by 14 bases, and 19 bases separated the two germline ends. Germline loops: CDR1 SNHLY, CDR2 FYNNEI. This CDR3 has 11 amino acids. The CDR3 loop reads CASHRDSTGTF. Here the CDR3 DNA reads TGTGCCAGTCACAGGGATTCGACCGGGACCTTC.

CDR3 sequence (DNA): TGTGCCAGCTCACCTCGGTCTGATACGCAGTATTTT. Protein: CASSPRSDTQYF. The chain combines TRBV18 with TRBJ2-3; D remains ambiguous. The V and J ends lost 3 bases and 6 bases respectively, with 7 bases between them. The CDR3 is 12 amino acids. CDR1 KGHSH and CDR2 LQKENI come from the germline V gene. The full variable domain, with the rest looked up from reference TRBV18 and TRBJ2-3, is NAGVMQNPRHLVRRRGQEARLRCSPMKGHSHVYWYRQLPEEGLKFMVYLQKENIIDESGMPKERFSAEFPKEGPSILRIQQVVRGDSAAYFCASSPRSDTQYFGPGTRLTVL.